Included here is one T cell receptor (beta chain) sequence, with context. TCRdb's copy holds only in-frame clones and misses some; the assay was immunoSEQ multiplex PCR. The sample has tens of thousands of clones; 88% are singletons. The record originates from a study of blood T cell repertoires in COVID-19. Germline V lookup: CDR1 LNHDA, CDR2 SQIVND (reference sequence). Trimming cost V 3 bases and J 1 base, with 12 bases left between them. The CDR3 length is 15 residues. The rearrangement links TRBV19 to TRBJ1-1; TRBD1 is a possible D gene (5 bases). Sample: PBMCs or T cells enriched from blood (not recorded which). This TCR derives from a woman aged 40 to 55 who had recovered from COVID-19. The CDR3 is CASSIGGAANTEAFF. Here the CDR3 DNA reads TGTGCCAGTAGTATCGGAGGGGCAGCGAACACTGAAGCTTTCTTT.